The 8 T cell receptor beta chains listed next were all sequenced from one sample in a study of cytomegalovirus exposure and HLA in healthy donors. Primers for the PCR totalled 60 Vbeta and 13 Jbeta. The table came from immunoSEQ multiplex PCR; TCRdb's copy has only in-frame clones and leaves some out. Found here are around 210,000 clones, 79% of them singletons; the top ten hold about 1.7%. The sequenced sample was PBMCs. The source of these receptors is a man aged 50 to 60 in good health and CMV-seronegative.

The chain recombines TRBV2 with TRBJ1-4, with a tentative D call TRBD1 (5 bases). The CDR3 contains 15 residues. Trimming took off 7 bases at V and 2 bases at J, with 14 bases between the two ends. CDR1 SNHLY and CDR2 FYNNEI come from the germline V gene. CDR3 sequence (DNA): TGTGCCAGCATCAAAAGGGGTAGGACTAATGAAAAACTGTTTTTT. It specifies CASIKRGRTNEKLFF.

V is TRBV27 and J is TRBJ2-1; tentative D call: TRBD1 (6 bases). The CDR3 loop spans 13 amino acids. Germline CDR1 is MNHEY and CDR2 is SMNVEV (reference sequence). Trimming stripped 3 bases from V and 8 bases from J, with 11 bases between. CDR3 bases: TGTGCCAGCAGTTTTTACAGGGCTGATGAGCAGTTCTTC. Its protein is CASSFYRADEQFF.

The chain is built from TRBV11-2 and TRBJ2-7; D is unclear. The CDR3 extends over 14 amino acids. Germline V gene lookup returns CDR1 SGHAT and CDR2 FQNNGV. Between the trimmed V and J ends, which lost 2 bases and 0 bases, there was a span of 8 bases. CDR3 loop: CASSLSGSSYEQYF. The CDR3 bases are TGTGCCAGCAGCTTATCCGGGTCCTCCTACGAGCAGTACTTC.

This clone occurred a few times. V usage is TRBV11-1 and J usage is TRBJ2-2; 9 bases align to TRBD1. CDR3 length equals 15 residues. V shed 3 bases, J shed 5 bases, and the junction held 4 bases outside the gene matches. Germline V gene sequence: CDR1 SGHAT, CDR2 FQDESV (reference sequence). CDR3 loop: CASSLGQGDTGELFF. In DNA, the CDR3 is TGTGCCAGCAGCTTGGGACAGGGAGATACCGGGGAGCTGTTTTTT.

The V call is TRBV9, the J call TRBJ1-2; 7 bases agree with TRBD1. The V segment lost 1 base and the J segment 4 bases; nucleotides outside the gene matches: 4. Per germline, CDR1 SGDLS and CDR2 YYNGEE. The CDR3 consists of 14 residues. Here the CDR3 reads CASSVRGTAYGYTF. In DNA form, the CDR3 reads TGTGCCAGCAGCGTAAGAGGGACAGCCTATGGCTACACCTTC.

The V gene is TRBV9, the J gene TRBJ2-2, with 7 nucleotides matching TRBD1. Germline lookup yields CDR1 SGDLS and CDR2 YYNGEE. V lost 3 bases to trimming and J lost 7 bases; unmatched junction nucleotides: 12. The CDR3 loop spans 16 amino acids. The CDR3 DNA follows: TGTGCCAGCAGCGCCGCGTTACTGACAGGGAACGGGGAGCTGTTTTTT. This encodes CASSAALLTGNGELFF.

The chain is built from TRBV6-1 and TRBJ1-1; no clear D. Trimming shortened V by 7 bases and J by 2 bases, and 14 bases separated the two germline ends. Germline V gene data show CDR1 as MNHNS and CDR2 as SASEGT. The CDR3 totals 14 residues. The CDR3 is CASIPRETNTEAFF. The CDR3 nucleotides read TGTGCCAGCATCCCCCGGGAAACTAACACTGAAGCTTTCTTT.

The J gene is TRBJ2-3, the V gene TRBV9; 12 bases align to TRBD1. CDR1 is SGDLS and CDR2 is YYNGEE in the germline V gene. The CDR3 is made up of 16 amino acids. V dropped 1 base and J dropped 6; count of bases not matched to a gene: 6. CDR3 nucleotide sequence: TGTGCCAGCAGCGTACTCCGGGACAGGGGGCCCGATACGCAGTATTTT. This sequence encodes CASSVLRDRGPDTQYF.